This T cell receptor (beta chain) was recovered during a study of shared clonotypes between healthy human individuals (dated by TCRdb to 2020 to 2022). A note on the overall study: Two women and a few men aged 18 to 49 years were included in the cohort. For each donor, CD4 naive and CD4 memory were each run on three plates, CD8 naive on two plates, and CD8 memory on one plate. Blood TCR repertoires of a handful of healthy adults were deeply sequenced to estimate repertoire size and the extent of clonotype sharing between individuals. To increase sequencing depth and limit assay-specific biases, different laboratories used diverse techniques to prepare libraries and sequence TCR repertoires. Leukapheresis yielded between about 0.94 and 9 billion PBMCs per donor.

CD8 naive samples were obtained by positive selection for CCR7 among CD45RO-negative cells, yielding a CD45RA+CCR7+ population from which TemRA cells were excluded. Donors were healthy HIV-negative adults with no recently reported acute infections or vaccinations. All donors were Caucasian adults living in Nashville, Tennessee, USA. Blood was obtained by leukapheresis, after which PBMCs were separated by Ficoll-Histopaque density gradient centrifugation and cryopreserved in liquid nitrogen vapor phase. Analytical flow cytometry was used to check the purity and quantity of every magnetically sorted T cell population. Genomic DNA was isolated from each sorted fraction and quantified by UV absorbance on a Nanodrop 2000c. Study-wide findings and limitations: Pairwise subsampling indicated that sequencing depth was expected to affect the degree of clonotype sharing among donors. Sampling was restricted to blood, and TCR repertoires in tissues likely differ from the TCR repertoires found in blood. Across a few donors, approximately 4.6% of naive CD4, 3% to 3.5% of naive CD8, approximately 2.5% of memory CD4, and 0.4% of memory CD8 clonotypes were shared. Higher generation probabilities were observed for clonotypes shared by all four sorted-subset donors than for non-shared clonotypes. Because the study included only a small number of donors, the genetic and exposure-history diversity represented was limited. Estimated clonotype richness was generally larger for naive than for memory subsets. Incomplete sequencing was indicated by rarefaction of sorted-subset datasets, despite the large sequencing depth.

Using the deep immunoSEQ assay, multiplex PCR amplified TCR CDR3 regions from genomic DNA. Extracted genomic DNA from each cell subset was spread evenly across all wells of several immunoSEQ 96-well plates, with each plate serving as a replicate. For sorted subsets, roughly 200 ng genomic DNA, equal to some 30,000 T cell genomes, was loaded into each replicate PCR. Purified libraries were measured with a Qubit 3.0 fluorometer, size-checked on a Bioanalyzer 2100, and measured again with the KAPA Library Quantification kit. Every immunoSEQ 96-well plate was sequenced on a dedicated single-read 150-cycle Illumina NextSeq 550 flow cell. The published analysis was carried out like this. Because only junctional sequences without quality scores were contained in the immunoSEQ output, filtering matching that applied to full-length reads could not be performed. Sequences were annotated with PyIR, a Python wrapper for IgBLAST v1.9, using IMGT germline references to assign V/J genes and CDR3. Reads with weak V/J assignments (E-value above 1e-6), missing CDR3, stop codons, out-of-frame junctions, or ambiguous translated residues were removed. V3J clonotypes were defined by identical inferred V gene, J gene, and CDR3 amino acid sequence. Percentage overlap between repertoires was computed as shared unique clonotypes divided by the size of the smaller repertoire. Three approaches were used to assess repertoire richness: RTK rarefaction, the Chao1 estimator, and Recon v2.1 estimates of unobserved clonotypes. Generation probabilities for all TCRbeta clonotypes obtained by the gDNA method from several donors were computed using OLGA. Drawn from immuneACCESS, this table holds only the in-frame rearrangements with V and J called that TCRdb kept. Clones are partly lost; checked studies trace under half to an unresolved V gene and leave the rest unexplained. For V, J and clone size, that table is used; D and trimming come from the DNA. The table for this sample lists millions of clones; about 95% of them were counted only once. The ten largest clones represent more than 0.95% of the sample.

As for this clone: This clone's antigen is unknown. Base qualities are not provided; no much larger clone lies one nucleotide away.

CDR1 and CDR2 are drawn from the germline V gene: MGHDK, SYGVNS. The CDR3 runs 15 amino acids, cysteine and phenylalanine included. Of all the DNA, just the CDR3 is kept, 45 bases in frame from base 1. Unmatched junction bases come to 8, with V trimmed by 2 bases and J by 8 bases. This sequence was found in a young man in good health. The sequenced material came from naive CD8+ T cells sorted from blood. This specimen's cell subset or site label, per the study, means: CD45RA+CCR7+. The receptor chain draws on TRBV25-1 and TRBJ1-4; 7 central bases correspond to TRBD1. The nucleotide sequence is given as TGTGCCAGCAGTGAACCGAGACAGGGAAGGGAAAAACTGTTTTTT. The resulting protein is CASSEPRQGREKLFF.